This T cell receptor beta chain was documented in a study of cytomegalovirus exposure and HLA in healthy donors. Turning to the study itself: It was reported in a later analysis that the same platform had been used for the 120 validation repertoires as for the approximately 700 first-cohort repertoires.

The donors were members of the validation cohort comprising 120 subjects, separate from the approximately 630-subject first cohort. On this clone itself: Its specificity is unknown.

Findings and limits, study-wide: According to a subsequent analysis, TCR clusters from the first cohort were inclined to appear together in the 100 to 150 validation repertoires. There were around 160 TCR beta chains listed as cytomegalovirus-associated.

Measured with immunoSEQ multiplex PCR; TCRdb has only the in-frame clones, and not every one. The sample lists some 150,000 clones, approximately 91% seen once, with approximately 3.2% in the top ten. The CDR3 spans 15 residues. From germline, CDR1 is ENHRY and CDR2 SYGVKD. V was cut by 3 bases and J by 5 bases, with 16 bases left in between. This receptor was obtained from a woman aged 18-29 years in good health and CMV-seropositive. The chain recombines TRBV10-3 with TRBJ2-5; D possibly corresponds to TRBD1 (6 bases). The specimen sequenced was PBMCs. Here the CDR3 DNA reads TGTGCCATCAGTGATCCGACATGGGGGCTGGAGACCCAGTACTTC. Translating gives CAISDPTWGLETQYF.